This TCR beta chain was obtained from a study of identical twins (TCRdb year 2016). As for the study more broadly: TCR alpha and beta repertoires from monozygotic twins, unrelated adults of various ages and cord blood were deep-sequenced to test whether fetal clonotypes persist. To rule out contamination, the twin experiments were replicated at different times with different library preparation protocols.

What the authors observed across the whole study: Because the same donors could not be followed over many years, the conclusions relied on cross-sectional statistical analysis. Abundant cord blood beta clonotypes had fewer insertions, young adult naive repertoires showed a similar but weaker trend, and memory repertoires showed no such trend. Compared with coincidental sharing between unrelated individuals, out-of-frame TCR alpha sequences shared between twins had an excess of sequences with low generation probability. Invariant T cells such as MAIT and iNKT could partly confound zero-insertion analyses, although diverse VJ usage argued against such confounding for most clonotypes. In monozygotic twins, recombination models systematically underestimated out-of-frame TCR alpha sharing, but the models matched the sharing seen between unrelated individuals. In beta out-of-frame sequences, excess twin sharing was weaker, because having fewer shared sequences lowered the signal-to-noise ratio.

Only healthy Caucasian donors were included. Its CDR3 holds 20 amino acids, cysteine through phenylalanine. Here the CDR3 DNA is all that survives: 60 bases in frame from base 1. V has 2 bases trimmed and J has 0 bases trimmed; junction bases matching no gene number 10. CDR1 MNHEY and CDR2 SVGAGI are derived from the germline V gene. Concerning this clonotype itself: Its binding antigen is unknown. The record has no base qualities; no much larger clone is one base away.

The library was made by 5' RACE. Sequencing relied on an Illumina HiSeq 2000. Template switching added a universal primer binding site, and the final cDNA carried a unique molecular identifier that allowed TCR cDNA molecules to be counted accurately. Specific primers in the conserved constant-segment region were used to synthesize first-strand cDNA for TCR alpha and beta chains. To control for contamination, every cDNA library was double barcoded, receiving both a SMART-Mk sample barcode and Illumina barcodes. TruSeq adapter sequences, together with Illumina sample barcodes, were added in two successive PCR steps. TCR alpha and beta cDNA libraries were sequenced on the Illumina HiSeq platform with custom primers. From the authors' description of their analysis: Unique molecular identifiers were extracted from raw reads with MiGEC, and CDR3 positions were determined with MiXCR. For each individual, recombination models were inferred using an EM algorithm with the repgenHMM and IGoR tools. The tcR package in R was used for shared clonotype analysis, with sharing normalized by the product of cloneset sizes. To study raw recombination free of thymic and clonal selection effects, out-of-frame nonproductive sequences were analyzed. TCRdb's own reprocessing of the public reads used fastp at Q25 and MiXCR and kept productive beta chains. Rows are unified per CDR3 protein, each entry keeping the most common DNA and genes. V and J calls and clone size were set by TCRdb, not the authors. In this sample the table shows around 1.7 million distinct CDR3 sequences, under 35% of which occur a single time. Approximately 0.29% of the sample is in the top ten clones.

This receptor was taken from a newborn girl in good health. The chain uses TRBV6-5 and TRBJ2-1, and 13 junction bases match TRBD2. The source material was cord blood. The sequenced DNA: TGTGCCAGCAGTTACGACACTGTGGGACTAGCGGGACCCTCCTACAATGAGCAGTTCTTC. This is translated as CASSYDTVGLAGPSYNEQFF.